The 25 T cell receptor beta chains listed next were all sequenced from one sample in a study of read filtering for tumor transcriptome and immune sequencing (TCRdb year 2020). The data were produced on an Illumina HiSeq 4000. TCR libraries were built from about 420 ng RNA with the Immunoverse kit, using molecular barcoded adaptors covering alpha/delta and beta/gamma chains. TCRdb reran the public reads through fastp at Q25 and MiXCR, keeping productive beta chains. One record per CDR3 amino acid sequence lists the most common genes and DNA. This sample is represented by approximately 65,000 distinct CDR3 sequences; approximately 13% of them were singletons. The biggest ten clones account for around 43% of the sample. The sequenced material came from a population of CD138-negative cells sorted from bone marrow. The meaning of the sample's cell subset or site label: bone marrow mononuclear cells depleted of CD138+ plasma/myeloma cells by negative magnetic selection. The source of these receptors is a donor aged 40 or older with multiple myeloma.

Remarks on this clonotype: A much larger clone differs by one base, so this may be a read error. V and J are TRBV5-1 and TRBJ1-1, with D hard to call. In germline, CDR1 is SGHRS, CDR2 YFSETQ. CDR3 size: 14 residues. The CDR3 spells CAGSLGFAGTEAFF. CDR3 nucleotides: TGCGCCGGCAGCTTGGGGTTCGCAGGCACTGAAGCTTTCTTT.

This clonotype was detected many times. The chain joins TRBV5-1 to TRBJ2-1, with unresolved D. The V end lost 4 bases, the J end lost 7 bases, and 12 bases lay between the germline ends. The V gene's germline CDR1 is SGHRS and CDR2 YFSETQ. The CDR3 is 13 residues long. CDR3 sequence (DNA): TGCGCCAGCAGCAAAGGGTCGTATAATGAGCAGTTCTTC. Protein sequence: CASSKGSYNEQFF. Combining the CDR3 with reference TRBV5-1 and TRBJ2-1 gives the whole variable domain KAGVTQTPRYLIKTRGQQVTLSCSPISGHRSVSWYQQTPGQGLQFLFEYFSETQRNKGNFPGRFSGRQFSNSRSEMNVSTLELGDSALYLCASSKGSYNEQFFGPGTRLTVL.

This clonotype was picked up a small number of times. The gene calls are TRBV18 and TRBJ1-1; D gene ambiguous. Germline V gene lookup returns CDR1 KGHSH and CDR2 LQKENI. The V and J ends lost 6 bases and 9 bases respectively, with 20 bases between them. CDR3 length equals 14 residues. The CDR3 region is CASSQQTSSLQAFF. CDR3 in DNA: TGTGCCAGCTCCCAACAGACGTCCTCCCTCCAAGCTTTCTTT.

The count of this clonotype is one. The junction shows a germline mismatch at one end, possibly a read error. The J gene is TRBJ2-1, the V gene TRBV3-1, with D hard to call. Germline loops: CDR1 LGHDT, CDR2 YNNKEL (reference sequence). The CDR3 has 11 amino acids. CDR3 DNA: TGTGCCAGCAGCCAAGCGGGTGAGCAGTCCTTC. As protein: CASSQAGEQSF.

This clonotype has more than one count but fewer than ten. DNA of the CDR3: TGTGCCAGCAGCTATTTCCGGGACAGAATACGCAATGAGCAGTTCTTC. Translation: CASSYFRDRIRNEQFF. The chain joins TRBV11-2 to TRBJ2-1, with 7 bases matching TRBD1. With V trimmed by 4 bases and J by 6 bases, 12 bases remained unmatched. This CDR3 is 16 amino acids long. Germline-derived CDR1 and CDR2 are SGHAT and FQNNGV. The full variable domain, completed using reference TRBV11-2 and TRBJ2-1, is EAGVAQSPRYKIIEKRQSVAFWCNPISGHATLYWYQQILGQGPKLLIQFQNNGVVDDSQLPKDRFSAERLKGVDSTLKIQPAKLEDSAVYLCASSYFRDRIRNEQFFGPGTRLTVL.

This clonotype was detected many times. The chain is built from TRBV7-9 and TRBJ2-1, with 9 positions matching TRBD1. The germline V gene encodes CDR1 SEHNR and CDR2 FQNEAQ (reference sequence). This CDR3 spans 16 amino acids. V was pared by 5 bases and J by 9 bases, with 14 bases of the junction left unmatched. The CDR3 nucleotides are TGTGCCAGCAGCCTAAGGACAGGGGCGAAACAGGGTGAGCAGTTCTTC. Protein: CASSLRTGAKQGEQFF.

This clonotype has ten or more counts. The CDR3 ends on some other residue instead of the conserved phenylalanine or tryptophan, so this is likely a read error. This chain connects TRBV29-1 to TRBJ2-2; TRBD1 agrees at 9 bases. Germline V gives CDR1 SQVTM, CDR2 ANQGSEA. This CDR3 contains 14 residues. V lost 6 bases to trimming and J lost 6 bases; unmatched junction nucleotides: 8. The CDR3 nucleotides are TGCAGCGTCGAGGGACAGGGATTGGCCGGGGAGCTGTTTTCT. The encoded protein is CSVEGQGLAGELFS.

This clonotype was detected many times. This sequence joins TRBV7-9 and TRBJ2-2; TRBD1 matches at 8 bases. The length of the CDR3 is 14 residues. Germline CDR1 and CDR2: SEHNR and FQNEAQ (reference sequence). V was pared by 4 bases and J by 5 bases, with 3 bases of the junction left unmatched. The CDR3 spells CASSSDRETGELFF. CDR3 DNA: TGTGCCAGCAGCTCGGACAGGGAGACCGGGGAGCTGTTTTTT.

The chain employs TRBV6-5 and TRBJ1-1; no clear D. V was trimmed by 6 bases and J by 4 bases, leaving 12 bases between them. CDR1 and CDR2 (germline): MNHEY, SVGAGI. There are 13 residues in the CDR3. The CDR3 coding sequence is TGTGCCAGCAGGCAAGGGCTTGGCACTGAAGCTTTCTTT. Translated, it gives CASRQGLGTEAFF.

This clonotype has a count of ten or more. This sequence joins TRBV11-2 and TRBJ2-5, with a possible D match to TRBD1 (6 bases). V lost 2 bases and J 4 bases, leaving 11 bases between the germline ends. CDR3 length: 14 residues. Germline-derived CDR1 and CDR2 are SGHAT and FQNNGV. CDR3 sequence: CASSLTQGLETQYF. The DNA of the CDR3 is TGTGCCAGCAGCTTAACACAGGGCTTAGAGACCCAGTACTTC. Full variable domain (outside the CDR3, taken from reference TRBV11-2 and TRBJ2-5): EAGVAQSPRYKIIEKRQSVAFWCNPISGHATLYWYQQILGQGPKLLIQFQNNGVVDDSQLPKDRFSAERLKGVDSTLKIQPAKLEDSAVYLCASSLTQGLETQYFGPGTRLLVL.

This clonotype was found many times. The genes are TRBV7-2 and TRBJ2-6; possibly TRBD1 or TRBD2 for D (6 bases each). This CDR3 has 18 amino acids. V gave up 6 bases and J gave up 0 bases, with 18 bases separating them. The V gene's germline CDR1 is SGHTA and CDR2 FQGNSA. CDR3 nucleotide sequence: TGTGCCAGCAGTCCTCAAAGGGGGGAGAGCTCTGGGGCCAACGTCCTGACTTTC. Translation gives CASSPQRGESSGANVLTF.

This clonotype was recorded many times. The rearrangement uses TRBV20-1 and TRBJ2-1; D is tentatively TRBD1 or TRBD2 (6 bases each). The CDR3 is 15 amino acids. Germline CDR1 is DFQATT and CDR2 is SNEGSKA (reference sequence). Trimming shortened V by 3 bases and J by 5 bases, and 17 bases separated the two germline ends. In DNA form, the CDR3 reads TGCAGTGCTAGGTCGGAGCTCGGGGGCGACAATGAGCAGTTCTTC. Translation: CSARSELGGDNEQFF.

In this sample, this clonotype turned up many times. The chain joins TRBV2 to TRBJ2-3; D may match TRBD1 or TRBD2 (5 bases each). The germline V gene encodes CDR1 SNHLY and CDR2 FYNNEI. CDR3 length equals 15 residues. Trimming pared 2 bases from V and 6 bases from J, leaving 15 bases between. The CDR3 sequence is CASSELGSGTDTQYF. The CDR3 DNA sequence: TGTGCCAGCAGTGAACTTGGGTCCGGGACGGATACGCAGTATTTT. Together with reference TRBV2 and TRBJ2-3, the CDR3 gives the full variable domain: EPEVTQTPSHQVTQMGQEVILRCVPISNHLYFYWYRQILGQKVEFLVSFYNNEISEKSEIFDDQFSVERPDGSNFTLKIRSTKLEDSAMYFCASSELGSGTDTQYFGPGTRLTVL.

This clonotype has only a few counts. V usage is TRBV14 and J usage is TRBJ2-5; D gene ambiguous. The germline V gene has CDR1 SGHDN and CDR2 FVKESK. The V end was cut by 3 bases, the J end by 5 bases, with 7 bases between. The CDR3 covers 12 residues. The DNA of the CDR3 is TGTGCCAGCAGCCACCTCAGGGAGACCCAGTACTTC. Its protein is CASSHLRETQYF. Full variable domain (missing parts from reference TRBV14 and TRBJ2-5): EAGVTQFPSHSVIEKGQTVTLRCDPISGHDNLYWYRRVMGKEIKFLLHFVKESKQDESGMPNNRFLAERTGGTYSTLKVQPAELEDSGVYFCASSHLRETQYFGPGTRLLVL.

This clonotype was seen many times. The CDR3 here is CASSSDSPTDTQYF. In DNA form, the CDR3 reads TGTGCCAGCAGTTCGGACAGTCCTACAGATACGCAGTATTTT. The chain combines TRBV28 with TRBJ2-3, with D possibly being TRBD1 (6 bases). With 4 bases removed from V and 3 bases from J, the gap between germline ends came to 11 bases. The CDR3 length is 14 residues. Germline CDR1 reads MDHEN; CDR2 reads SYDVKM.

This clonotype was counted once. The chain links TRBV18 to TRBJ2-4; D remains ambiguous. V lost 3 bases and J lost 0, with 15 bases in between. Germline loops: CDR1 KGHSH, CDR2 LQKENI. The CDR3 runs 17 residues. The CDR3 is CASSPDVALLAKNIQYF. The CDR3 nucleotides are TGTGCCAGCTCACCCGACGTGGCCTTACTAGCCAAAAACATTCAGTACTTC.

The sample holds many counts of this clonotype. This chain joins TRBV24-1 and TRBJ2-2; the match to TRBD2 covers 14 bases. In germline, CDR1 is KGHDR, CDR2 SFDVKD. Unmatched junction bases numbered 6, after V lost 9 bases and J lost 4 bases. The CDR3 is 16 residues long. The CDR3 here is CATAGTSGSITGELFF. CDR3 nucleotide sequence: TGTGCCACCGCCGGGACTAGCGGGAGCATCACCGGGGAGCTGTTTTTT.

This clonotype was detected only a few times. A much larger clone differs from this one at a single base, so this may be a read error. This sequence joins TRBV29-1 and TRBJ2-7; D might be TRBD2 (5 bases). Trimming pared 2 bases from V and 7 bases from J, leaving 12 bases between. CDR3 length: 12 residues. Germline V CDR1 and CDR2: SQVTM, ANQGSEA. The CDR3 sequence: CSVEWVRGEQYF. CDR3 coding DNA: TGCAGCGTTGAATGGGTGAGAGGGGAGCAGTACTTC.

The table lists this clonotype with many counts. This chain uses TRBV12-3 or TRBV12-4 with TRBJ1-1, with D perhaps matching TRBD1 (5 bases). The CDR3 is 13 amino acids. Between the trimmed V and J ends, which lost 4 bases and 0 bases, there was a span of 6 bases. The CDR3 DNA reads TGTGCCAGCAGTTCGACAGTGAACACTGAAGCTTTCTTT. Protein product: CASSSTVNTEAFF.

The chain uses TRBV10-3 and TRBJ1-1; 9 bases are a match to TRBD1. This CDR3 spans 13 amino acids. V lost 7 bases and J lost 7; bases outside the gene matches: 7. CDR1 ENHRY and CDR2 SYGVKD come from the germline V gene. This CDR3 reads CAITPGQGLEAFF. CDR3 coding DNA: TGTGCCATCACCCCGGGACAGGGCCTTGAAGCTTTCTTT.

The chain recombines TRBV24-1 with TRBJ2-5, with 7 bases matching TRBD2. Germline CDR1 reads KGHDR; CDR2 reads SFDVKD. The CDR3 is made up of 17 amino acids. Germline trimming cut 2 bases from V and 3 bases from J; bases unmatched to any gene: 11. The CDR3 bases are TGTGCCACCAGTGATTCTACGTTGGTGAGCGGGGAAGAGACCCAGTACTTC. Translated: CATSDSTLVSGEETQYF.

This clonotype was seen many times. The chain has TRBV29-1 and TRBJ2-7, with TRBD1 identical over 8 bases. The CDR3 extends over 13 amino acids. After removal of 5 bases from V and 2 bases from J, the junction contained 5 bases not matched to a gene. CDR1 is SQVTM, CDR2 ANQGSEA, per germline. The CDR3 DNA sequence: TGCAGCGTTCATGACAGGGGAGCCTACGAGCAGTACTTC. The encoded protein is CSVHDRGAYEQYF.

This clonotype came up many times. The gene calls are TRBV14 and TRBJ2-7; D may be TRBD1 (6 bases). Per the germline V gene, CDR1 is SGHDN and CDR2 is FVKESK. This CDR3 region has 14 residues. V dropped 4 bases and J dropped 7 bases, with 17 bases sitting between them. The CDR3 sequence: CASSPDSPSGEQYF. As DNA, the CDR3 is TGTGCCAGCAGCCCGGACAGTCCCTCGGGGGAGCAGTACTTC.

There are many counts of this clonotype. V gene TRBV29-1 combines with J gene TRBJ2-2, with 12 positions matching TRBD2. CDR1 SQVTM and CDR2 ANQGSEA come from the germline V gene. The CDR3 runs 15 residues. J was trimmed by 6 bases and V by 5 bases; bases with no gene match: 7. Here the CDR3 reads CSVSSLAGGAGELFF. The DNA for the CDR3 is TGCAGCGTTTCCTCTCTAGCGGGAGGGGCCGGGGAGCTGTTTTTT.

This clonotype was seen at least ten times. V gene TRBV7-3 combines with J gene TRBJ2-3; D might be TRBD1 (5 bases). Trimming removed 5 bases at V and 1 base at J, with 10 bases between. Germline assignment: CDR1 SGHTA and CDR2 FQGTGA. This CDR3 region has 14 residues. The CDR3: CASSPDSRTDTQYF. The CDR3 coding sequence is TGTGCCAGCAGCCCCGACAGCCGCACAGATACGCAGTATTTT.